Below are 9 T cell receptor beta chains sequenced from a single sample in a study of blood T cell repertoires in COVID-19 (dated by TCRdb to the early 2020s). The library was produced with the immunoSEQ multiplex PCR assay. The clones in this table, taken by TCRdb from immuneACCESS, are in-frame only. Not every clone is retained; where verified, under half of the shortfall comes from an unresolved V gene, and the cause of the rest is unknown. This sample comprises over 90,000 clones, approximately 92% of them detected only once. Around 4% of the sample belongs to the ten largest clones. The sample comprised peripheral blood. The source of these receptors is a man between 18 and 35 years old with acute or convalescent COVID-19.

This clone was recorded at least ten times. This chain uses TRBV27 with TRBJ1-2; 9 bases match TRBD1. Germline CDR1 reads MNHEY; CDR2 reads SMNVEV (reference sequence). The trim removed 4 bases at V and 3 bases at J, leaving 15 bases unmatched. The CDR3 is 18 amino acids. In DNA form, the CDR3 reads TGTGCCAGCAGTTCCGCGGGGACAGGGAGTAATGAGTACTATGGCTACACCTTC. Encoded protein: CASSSAGTGSNEYYGYTF.

The chain uses TRBV27 and TRBJ2-6; 7 bases are a match to TRBD1. The V and J ends lost 4 bases and 0 bases, in that order; junction bases with no gene match: 3. CDR3 length: 16 amino acids. CDR1 is MNHEY and CDR2 is SMNVEV in the germline V gene (reference sequence). The CDR3 sequence: CASSWTGGSGANVLTF. In nucleotides, the CDR3 is TGTGCCAGCAGTTGGACAGGCGGCTCTGGGGCCAACGTCCTGACTTTC. The full variable domain, completed using reference TRBV27 and TRBJ2-6, is EAQVTQNPRYLITVTGKKLTVTCSQNMNHEYMSWYRQDPGLGLRQIYYSMNVEVTDKGDVPEGYKVSRKEKRNFPLILESPSPNQTSLYFCASSWTGGSGANVLTFGAGSRLTVL.

The V call is TRBV5-1, the J call TRBJ1-1; D is unclear. Trimming stripped 6 bases from V and 6 bases from J, with 21 bases between. The germline V gene encodes CDR1 SGHRS and CDR2 YFSETQ. CDR3 length equals 15 residues. The CDR3 region has the DNA TGCGCCAGCACCTACCCCGGCTCCGGGGTTCCTGAAGCTTTCTTT. As protein: CASTYPGSGVPEAFF.

This chain links TRBV5-1 with TRBJ2-3; D remains unclear. From germline, CDR1 is SGHRS and CDR2 YFSETQ. V was shortened by 2 bases and J by 3 bases, with 7 bases between the two germline ends. This CDR3 region has 13 residues. CDR3 sequence reads: CASSFAETDTQYF. The CDR3 DNA reads TGCGCCAGCAGCTTTGCTGAGACAGATACGCAGTATTTT.

The rearrangement joins TRBV5-1 to TRBJ2-1; a possible D gene is TRBD2 (6 bases). The V end was cut by 0 bases, the J end by 2 bases, with 9 bases between. Per the germline V gene, CDR1 is SGHRS and CDR2 is YFSETQ. This CDR3 is 15 amino acids long. DNA of the CDR3: TGCGCCAGCAGCTTGGGGGGGGTCCCCTACAATGAGCAGTTCTTC. Protein: CASSLGGVPYNEQFF.

V and J are TRBV19 and TRBJ1-1; 12 nucleotides agree with TRBD1. Germline CDR1 and CDR2: LNHDA and SQIVND (reference sequence). CDR3 length equals 15 residues. V trimming: 3 bases; J trimming: 3 bases; junction bases outside the gene matches: 2. CDR3 residues: CASSMGQGADTEAFF. The CDR3 coding sequence is TGTGCCAGTAGTATGGGACAGGGGGCTGACACTGAAGCTTTCTTT.

The CDR3 spells CASSDSTSGGTGELFF. For the CDR3, the DNA is TGTGCCAGCAGCGATTCAACTAGCGGGGGCACCGGGGAGCTGTTTTTT. The rearrangement uses TRBV9 and TRBJ2-2; TRBD2 aligns across 11 bases. The V gene's germline CDR1 is SGDLS and CDR2 YYNGEE. After removal of 3 bases from V and 4 bases from J, the junction contained 5 bases not matched to a gene. The CDR3 totals 16 residues.

This rearrangement joins TRBV12-5 to TRBJ1-1; possible D gene TRBD1, 5 bases. Germline CDR1 LGHNT, CDR2 FRNRAP. Trimming pared 0 bases from V and 2 bases from J, leaving 10 bases between. This CDR3 has 15 amino acids. CDR3 in DNA: TGTGCTAGTGGTTTGGTTCAGGGCCCAAACACTGAAGCTTTCTTT. This gives the protein CASGLVQGPNTEAFF.

The chain carries TRBV2 and TRBJ1-5; D is possibly TRBD1 (5 bases). The CDR3 loop spans 16 amino acids. V was pared by 1 base and J by 0 bases, with 10 bases between. Germline assignment: CDR1 SNHLY and CDR2 FYNNEI. The DNA for the CDR3 is TGTGCCAGCAGTGAAGAAACAGGTAATAGCAATCAGCCCCAGCATTTT. Translated: CASSEETGNSNQPQHF.